The 21 T cell receptor beta chains below all came from one sample that was sequenced in a study of lung T cells in sarcoidosis with Löfgren's syndrome. TCRdb analysed the reads with MiXCR anew, one entry per CDR3 protein. Among some 19,000 distinct CDR3 sequences listed, approximately 22% were seen once. Sequencing input: CD4+ T cells from bronchoalveolar lavage. The source of these receptors is a human donor with sarcoidosis (Löfgren's syndrome or another form), or a control subject (not recorded which).

This clonotype was counted a few times. The chain carries TRBV29-1 and TRBJ1-2, with D possibly TRBD1 on 5 matching bases. This CDR3 has 10 amino acids. The ends were cut back, 7 bases at V and 6 bases at J, with 9 bases in the middle. Germline CDR1 and CDR2: SQVTM and ANQGSEA. The CDR3 sequence: CSDHRNGYTF. In DNA, the CDR3 is TGCAGCGATCACAGGAATGGCTACACCTTC.

This clonotype was recorded many times. The gene calls are TRBV7-9 and TRBJ2-3; D may be TRBD2 (5 bases). The CDR3 is made up of 15 amino acids. Between the trimmed V and J ends, which lost 2 bases and 3 bases, there was a span of 12 bases. Germline CDR1 is SEHNR and CDR2 is FQNEAQ (reference sequence). CDR3 residues: CASSLSRRTTDTQYF. The CDR3 DNA follows: TGTGCCAGCAGCTTATCCAGGAGGACTACAGATACGCAGTATTTT.

There are many counts of this clonotype. V gene TRBV4-3 combines with J gene TRBJ2-3; 8 positions agree with TRBD1. Germline CDR1 and CDR2: LGHNA and YSLEER. The CDR3 length is 16 residues. V lost 4 bases to trimming and J lost 3 bases; unmatched junction nucleotides: 9. The CDR3: CASSPAPGQATDTQYF. CDR3 nucleotides: TGCGCCAGCAGCCCTGCACCGGGACAGGCTACAGATACGCAGTATTTT.

In this sample, this clonotype is medium-sized (0.01 to 0.1%). The chain recombines TRBV6-1 with TRBJ2-3; 7 bases line up with TRBD1. Germline V gives CDR1 MNHNS, CDR2 SASEGT. This CDR3 is built from 14 residues. After removal of 7 bases from V and 2 bases from J, the junction contained 6 bases not matched to a gene. CDR3: CASTYRGTTDTQYF. The CDR3 bases are TGTGCCAGCACCTACAGGGGAACCACAGATACGCAGTATTTT.

This clonotype was seen more than once but under ten times. J is TRBJ1-2 and V is TRBV5-1; possible D gene TRBD1, 6 bases. CDR3 length: 15 amino acids. Trimming stripped 4 bases from V and 4 bases from J, with 17 bases between. Germline lookup yields CDR1 SGHRS and CDR2 YFSETQ. The CDR3 loop is CASSVGTPTLYGYTF. The CDR3, as DNA: TGCGCCAGCAGCGTCGGGACACCAACTCTCTATGGCTACACCTTC.

Only a few counts were recorded for this clonotype. The chain links TRBV7-2 to TRBJ1-1, with D maybe TRBD1 (6 bases). The V end was cut by 2 bases, the J end by 3 bases, with 10 bases between. This CDR3 has 14 residues. In germline, CDR1 is SGHTA, CDR2 FQGNSA. The CDR3 loop is CASSLLRGDTEAFF. CDR3 DNA: TGTGCCAGCAGCTTACTAAGGGGGGACACTGAAGCTTTCTTT.

Details on this clonotype: Given a much more abundant clone one base away, this may be a read error. The rearrangement links TRBV5-1 to TRBJ1-5, with a possible D match to TRBD1 (6 bases). Trimming stripped 2 bases from V and 3 bases from J, with 9 bases between. CDR3 length: 14 amino acids. Looked up from germline, CDR1 is SGHRS and CDR2 is YFSETQ. DNA for the CDR3: TGCGCCAGCAGCTTCGGGACAAACAATCAGCCCCAGCATTTT. This codes for CASSFGTNNQPQHF.

This clonotype is classed as medium-sized. The V and J genes are TRBV28 and TRBJ2-7; 8 bases map to TRBD1. Germline V lookup: CDR1 MDHEN, CDR2 SYDVKM. Trimming removed 4 bases from V and 2 bases from J; junction bases left unmatched: 7. There are 15 residues in the CDR3. DNA for the CDR3: TGTGCCAGCAGTTCACCCCCGACAGGGGCCTACGAGCAGTACTTC. Protein sequence: CASSSPPTGAYEQYF.

On this clonotype: Since a much larger clone is just one base distant, this may be a read error. This chain connects TRBV7-2 to TRBJ2-3, with D unresolved. The J call may be faulty, since TRBJ1-5 better matches the DNA end. The CDR3 has 14 amino acids. Germline V gives CDR1 SGHTA, CDR2 FQGNSA. The CDR3 DNA is TGTGCCAGCAGCATACCAAGAATTACAGATACGCAGCATTTT. Amino acids: CASSIPRITDTQHF.

By sample share, this clonotype is medium-sized. This chain connects TRBV6-8 to TRBJ1-5, with 9 bases aligning to TRBD1. The CDR3 sequence is 17 residues long. Per the germline V gene, CDR1 is MNHGY and CDR2 is SAAAGT. Germline trimming cut 2 bases from V and 1 base from J; bases unmatched to any gene: 6. The DNA of the CDR3 is TGTGCCAGCAGTTACATTGGACAGGGGATAAGCAATCAGCCCCAGCATTTT. It is translated as CASSYIGQGISNQPQHF.

This clonotype was seen more than once but under ten times. This chain uses TRBV18 with TRBJ2-1, with TRBD2 identical over 13 bases. Germline values: CDR1 KGHSH, CDR2 LQKENI. The CDR3 loop spans 19 amino acids. With 1 base clipped from V and 10 bases from J, the junction kept 16 bases outside the gene matches. CDR3 coding DNA: TGTGCCAGCTCACCACTCCGACTAGCGGGAGGTGAGGTTACCGAGGAGCAGTTCTTC. Protein: CASSPLRLAGGEVTEEQFF.

About this clonotype: A read error is likely, as this CDR3 ends without the conserved phenylalanine or tryptophan. The chain uses TRBV9 and TRBJ1-5; D unclear. V lost 3 bases and J 5 bases, leaving 9 bases between the germline ends. This CDR3 region has 13 residues. The germline V gene has CDR1 SGDLS and CDR2 YYNGEE. CDR3 sequence reads: CASSGAPDQPQHS. The CDR3, as DNA: TGTGCCAGCAGCGGGGCACCCGATCAGCCCCAGCATTCT.

This clonotype was picked up many times. The chain combines TRBV7-2 with TRBJ2-6; D remains ambiguous. The V and J ends lost 5 bases and 0 bases respectively, with 8 bases between them. CDR3 length: 15 residues. The germline CDR1 and CDR2 sequences are SGHTA and FQGNSA. DNA for the CDR3: TGTGCCAGCAGCCTTTTATCCTCTGGGGCCAACGTCCTGACTTTC. Its translation: CASSLLSSGANVLTF.

The chain has TRBV9 and TRBJ2-5; 8 nucleotides agree with TRBD2. V was clipped by 7 bases and J by 5 bases; unmatched bases: 7. The germline CDR1 and CDR2 sequences are SGDLS and YYNGEE. The CDR3 has 13 residues. CDR3 loop: CASGTRDSETQYF. CDR3 nucleotides: TGTGCCAGCGGGACTAGAGATTCGGAGACCCAGTACTTC.

This clonotype ranks as medium-sized. The chain combines TRBV20-1 with TRBJ1-5; 7 bases align to TRBD1. The CDR3 has 12 amino acids. The trim removed 4 bases at V and 6 bases at J, leaving 3 bases unmatched. Germline V gives CDR1 DFQATT, CDR2 SNEGSKA (reference sequence). CDR3 loop: CSATTGVQPQHF. The CDR3 region has the DNA TGCAGTGCTACAACAGGGGTTCAGCCCCAGCATTTT.

This clonotype was recorded many times. As DNA, the CDR3 is TGTGCCAGCAGCCAAGGGGTCAGGGTTGGCAATGAGCAGTTCTTC. This sequence encodes CASSQGVRVGNEQFF. This chain joins TRBV4-2 and TRBJ2-1; possible D gene TRBD1, 5 bases. This CDR3 region has 15 residues. Per germline, CDR1 LGHNA and CDR2 YNFKEQ. Trimming removed 1 base from V and 6 bases from J, with 13 bases in between.

Details on this clonotype: A much larger clone sits a single nucleotide away, making a read error possible. The chain links TRBV20-1 to TRBJ1-3, with 7 bases lining up with TRBD1. The V gene end was trimmed by 5 bases and the J gene end by 0 bases; junction bases not matched to a gene: 4. Germline assignment: CDR1 DFQATT and CDR2 SNEGSKA (reference sequence). CDR3 length: 14 residues. The CDR3 nucleotides read TGCAGTGCTGGGGACAGATCCTCTGGAAACACCATATATTTT. This translates into CSAGDRSSGNTIYF.

This clonotype has just one count. Germline is not matched at one junction end, which may reflect a read error. The chain employs TRBV7-2 and TRBJ1-1; no reliable D call. Looked up from germline, CDR1 is SGHTA and CDR2 is FQGNSA. The CDR3 has 13 residues. The CDR3 sequence is CATQRAMNTGAFF. CDR3 nucleotide sequence: TGTGCCACACAAAGGGCCATGAACACTGGAGCTTTCTTT.

In the case of this clonotype: This may be a read error, as it is one base from a much larger clone. The conserved phenylalanine or tryptophan is not found at the CDR3 terminus, so this likely reflects a read error. V usage is TRBV14 and J usage is TRBJ2-5, with a weak D call TRBD2 (6 bases). The end of the DNA aligns better with TRBJ2-1, so the J call may be wrong. Germline CDR1 SGHDN, CDR2 FVKESK. This CDR3 comprises 13 residues. DNA of the CDR3: TGTGCCAGCACAGCGGGTCTTTACAATGAGCAGTTCCTC. This codes for CASTAGLYNEQFL.

A note on this clonotype: At one end the junction does not follow the germline gene, possibly because of a read error. The V gene is TRBV5-1, the J gene TRBJ2-7, with 15 nucleotides matching TRBD2. Germline V CDR1 and CDR2: SGHRS, YFSETQ. The CDR3 extends over 18 amino acids. The CDR3 spells CAGSLGTSGRIYSYEQYF. CDR3 nucleotide sequence: TGCGCCGGCAGCTTGGGGACTAGCGGGAGGATATACTCCTACGAGCAGTACTTC.

This chain uses TRBV2 with TRBJ1-2; weak D call: TRBD1 (6 bases). Trimming removed 6 bases from V and 2 bases from J, with 13 bases in between. The CDR3 covers 14 residues. Germline V lookup: CDR1 SNHLY, CDR2 FYNNEI. The CDR3 reads CASRTEGGNYGYTF. CDR3 sequence (DNA): TGTGCCAGCAGGACCGAAGGGGGAAACTATGGCTACACCTTC.